This entry features one T cell receptor beta chain sequence. The antigen is not known. J was trimmed by 2 bases and V by 3 bases; bases with no gene match: 5. Per the germline V gene, CDR1 is SGDLS and CDR2 is YYNGEE. The CDR3 is 14 amino acids. This entry is derived from a study of cytomegalovirus exposure and HLA in healthy donors. Study at large: The 120 validation repertoires were produced on the same platform as the 550 to 750 repertoires of the first cohort. This was reported in a later analysis. Points from the study as a whole: Some TCR beta chains (around 160 of them) were listed as cytomegalovirus-associated. Most TCR sequences were seen very rarely across donors, but some public TCRs occurred in many.

Profiled with immunoSEQ multiplex PCR; TCRdb holds only in-frame clones, not every one. The sample includes 200,000 to 300,000 clones, about 90% of them seen just once. The specimen was PBMCs. The clonotype was recovered from a man younger than 35 in good health and CMV-seropositive. The chain uses TRBV9 and TRBJ2-7; 7 bases align to TRBD2. The CDR3 region is CASSAGTTPYEQYF. CDR3 bases: TGTGCCAGCAGCGCTGGGACTACCCCCTACGAGCAGTACTTC. Together with reference TRBV9 and TRBJ2-7, the CDR3 gives the full variable domain: DSGVTQTPKHLITATGQRVTLRCSPRSGDLSVYWYQQSLDQGLQFLIQYYNGEERAKGNILERFSAQQFPDLHSELNLSSLELGDSALYFCASSAGTTPYEQYFGPGTRLTVT.